This T cell receptor (beta chain) was captured in a study of metastatic and nonmetastatic thyroid tumors. All patients reached thyroid surgery having received no treatment beforehand. In its sample, this clone is medium-sized. TCRdb called clones again from the PCR reads with MiXCR. This sample has 15,000 to 17,000 clones; approximately 20% occur once, and the top ten carry about 12%. The source is a female donor with papillary thyroid cancer or a benign thyroid nodule (not recorded which). Some clones in this sample may be carry-over from other donors' samples. The sequenced material came from tumor tissue.

The CDR3 nucleotides read TGTGCCAGCGGTGGAGGGGGAAACACCATATATTTT. Translating gives CASGGGGNTIYF. The rearrangement links TRBV3-1 to TRBJ1-3; no definite D call. Trimming took 8 bases from V and 4 from J, leaving 9 bases between them. Germline V CDR1 and CDR2: LGHDT, YNNKEL (reference sequence). This CDR3 spans 12 amino acids.